This TCR beta chain was identified during a study of blood T cell repertoires in COVID-19. About the research overall: Samples taken during acute and convalescent COVID-19 were collected in the United States, Italy and Spain. PBMCs, B-cell-depleted T cells, or T cells were the source of the cDNA or gDNA that made up the material.

Per the authors' pipeline: It was from reference gene primer amplification that nucleated cell counts were estimated. The assay was immunoSEQ multiplex PCR, and TCRdb's table has in-frame clones only and misses some. Clonal size and the V and J genes are those of that table, whereas D and trimming came from the DNA. Of 100,000 to 140,000 clones in the sample, roughly nine tenths were seen once. V was shortened by 1 base and J by 2 bases, with 21 bases between the two germline ends. The germline V gene has CDR1 LGHNA and CDR2 YNFKEQ. The CDR3 covers 18 residues. The specimen sequenced was peripheral blood. The sequence came from a man aged 40-49 years with active or convalescent COVID-19. V and J are TRBV4-2 and TRBJ2-7, with D possibly TRBD2 on 6 matching bases. The CDR3 DNA sequence: TGTGCCAGCAGCCAAGTCTTCGGGGTGTCTAGCGTAGCCTACGAGCAGTACTTC. It specifies CASSQVFGVSSVAYEQYF.